The sequence of this TCR beta chain was determined in a study of T cells after yellow fever vaccination. Findings and caveats of the study: When the response was secondary, it was weaker but reached its peak faster, day 5 versus 15. The study noted that FACS-sorted repertoires could contain abundant clonotypes contaminating from the bulk population. Most clones from primary vaccination were detected again post-booster (roughly 96% CD4, 88% CD8).

On this clonotype itself: Its antigen remains unidentified.

UMIs and a universal primer site were added when TCR cDNA was made by 5'RACE template switching. TCRdb ran MiXCR on the 5' RACE reads and lists one entry per CDR3 protein. The sample consists of 510,000 or so distinct CDR3 sequences, around 21% of them appearing once. The CDR3 totals 15 residues. Trimming took off 3 bases at V and 4 bases at J, with 16 bases between the two ends. CDR1 and CDR2 (germline): SGHRS, YFSETQ. This material consisted of PBMCs, taken 15 days after the yellow fever booster vaccination. The TCR sequence derives from a man aged 25-45 years who received the YFV17D yellow fever vaccine. The chain employs TRBV5-1 and TRBJ2-5; D gene uncertain. Here the CDR3 DNA reads TGCGCCAGCAGCTCCGACGCCCGGAATGGAGAGACCCAGTACTTC. Translated, it gives CASSSDARNGETQYF.